The source of this T cell receptor beta chain is a study of blood T cell repertoires in COVID-19. The wider study: Samples of COVID-19 (acute and convalescent) were obtained from the United States, Italy and Spain.

Germline CDR1 and CDR2: KGHDR and SFDVKD. V lost 4 bases, J lost 6 bases, and 6 bases stayed unmatched. CDR3 length: 16 amino acids. As processed by the authors: The assay estimated nucleated cells by amplifying reference gene primers. Assay: immunoSEQ multiplex PCR; the TCRdb copy retains only in-frame clones and omits some. That table furnishes V, J and clone size, whereas the DNA furnished D and trimming. This table has 220,000 or so clones, under 90% appearing once. What was sequenced was peripheral blood. The chain couples TRBV24-1 to TRBJ2-2; 11 bases align to TRBD1. This receptor was taken from a woman aged 60 to 75 who had recovered from COVID-19. Here the CDR3 DNA reads TGTGCCACCAGTGACACGGGACAGGGGGACGCCGGGGAGCTGTTTTTT. Translated: CATSDTGQGDAGELFF.